The T cell receptor beta chain under discussion was sequenced for a study of spatial heterogeneity in lung cancer. About the study: Unique TCR and UMI combinations averaged more than ten appearances each in raw reads.

Germline CDR1 and CDR2: DFQATT and SNEGSKA (reference sequence). Trimming removed 5 bases from V and 0 bases from J; junction bases left unmatched: 7. The CDR3 spans 15 residues. The sample's time point: sample taken at primary tumor resection. Unsorted whole RNA of tumor, nontumor lung or frozen PBMC was sequenced. The library protocol tagged each TCR cDNA with a unique molecular identifier. TCRdb reprocessed the 5' RACE reads with MiXCR, giving one entry per CDR3 protein. The profile shows tens of thousands of distinct CDR3 sequences, about 7% of them singletons. This clonotype was recorded many times.

The clonotype originates from a female donor with early-stage non-small cell lung cancer. Sequenced here: PBMCs, sampled at surgery. This chain connects TRBV20-1 to TRBJ2-3, with 8 bases matching TRBD2. The CDR3 nucleotides are TGCAGTGCTCTCCATAGCGGGGTTAGCACAGATACGCAGTATTTT. Amino acid sequence: CSALHSGVSTDTQYF.